These 26 T cell receptor beta chains were sequenced from one sample in a study of OX40 agonist ivuxolimab in advanced cancers. Clones were read by immunoSEQ multiplex PCR, and TCRdb kept only the in-frame ones, dropping some. The repertoire holds 55,000 to 90,000 clones, with roughly 80% as singletons. Sequenced material: CD4+ or CD8+ T cells sorted from blood, taken in a trial of the OX40 agonist ivuxolimab. These receptors originate from an adult with an advanced solid tumor such as melanoma, head and neck, liver or kidney cancer.

The CDR3 bases are TGTGCTAGTGCCGCACAGGGGGCAGGAGAGACCCAGTACTTC. This codes for CASAAQGAGETQYF. The J gene is TRBJ2-5, the V gene TRBV12-5, with TRBD1 matching over 9 bases. This CDR3 has 14 residues. The junction had 7 bases not matched to a gene; V was cut back by 7 bases and J by 4 bases. Germline V gene lookup returns CDR1 LGHNT and CDR2 FRNRAP.

This chain joins TRBV19 and TRBJ1-4; D unresolved. This CDR3 is 13 amino acids long. Germline V CDR1 and CDR2: LNHDA, SQIVND (reference sequence). The V end lost 8 bases, the J end lost 6 bases, and 13 bases lay between the germline ends. CDR3: CASPGQVDEKLFF. CDR3 DNA: TGTGCCAGTCCTGGGCAGGTAGATGAAAAACTGTTTTTT.

This clone was seen more than once but under ten times. V gene TRBV7-8 combines with J gene TRBJ2-5; D unresolved. Germline CDR1 reads SGHVS; CDR2 reads FQNEAQ. V lost 2 bases and J lost 1, with 8 bases in between. CDR3 length: 14 amino acids. Written as DNA, the CDR3 is TGTGCCAGCAGCTTAAGACGGACCCAAGAGACCCAGTACTTC. This codes for CASSLRRTQETQYF.

The CDR3 region has the DNA TGTGCCAGCAGCCAGCCCGGGACTAGCGGGGGAACCGGGGAGCTGTTTTTT. Its protein is CASSQPGTSGGTGELFF. The genes are TRBV4-2 and TRBJ2-2; 14 bases are a match to TRBD2. J gave up 5 bases and V 3 bases, and 5 bases lay outside the gene matches. This CDR3 comprises 17 residues. The germline CDR1 and CDR2 sequences are LGHNA and YNFKEQ.

This clone was recorded only once. V and J are TRBV29-1 and TRBJ2-2, with D tentatively TRBD1 (6 bases). Germline assignment: CDR1 SQVTM and CDR2 ANQGSEA. With 6 bases removed from V and 5 bases from J, the gap between germline ends came to 13 bases. CDR3 size: 13 residues. The CDR3 spells CSVSLDRTGELFF. Written as DNA, the CDR3 is TGCAGCGTATCCCTCGACAGGACCGGGGAGCTGTTTTTT.

This rearrangement joins TRBV13 to TRBJ1-1; D ambiguous. The CDR3 is 12 amino acids. V shed 5 bases and J shed 2 bases, with 6 bases lying between them. Germline V CDR1 and CDR2: PRHDT, FYEKMQ (reference sequence). This CDR3 reads CASSVLNTEAFF. Written as DNA, the CDR3 is TGTGCCAGCAGCGTCCTCAACACTGAAGCTTTCTTT.

This chain uses TRBV4-1 with TRBJ1-1; 9 bases align to TRBD1. This CDR3 region has 15 residues. The J segment lost 5 bases and the V segment lost 3 bases, leaving 7 bases of the junction unmatched. The germline V gene has CDR1 MGHRA and CDR2 YSYEKL. The CDR3 loop reads CASSQEQTGGTEAFF. CDR3 bases: TGCGCCAGCAGCCAGGAGCAGACAGGGGGGACTGAAGCTTTCTTT.

The genes are TRBV5-4 and TRBJ1-2, with D possibly matching TRBD1 (6 bases). CDR1 and CDR2 (germline): SGHNT, YYREEE (reference sequence). CDR3 length equals 16 residues. Trimming removed 4 bases at V and 4 bases at J, with 20 bases between. CDR3 nucleotide sequence: TGTGCCAGCAGCACCCCCGGACAGCCGGCGGGCTATGGCTACACCTTC. Residues: CASSTPGQPAGYGYTF.

The chain couples TRBV6-5 to TRBJ1-1; D may be TRBD1 (5 bases). CDR3 length equals 16 residues. Germline-derived CDR1 and CDR2 are MNHEY and SVGAGI. V was cut by 4 bases and J by 1 base, with 16 bases left in between. CDR3 protein: CASSSRQGPTNTEAFF. For the CDR3, the DNA is TGTGCCAGCAGTTCCCGGCAGGGACCAACGAACACTGAAGCTTTCTTT.

This rearrangement joins TRBV10-3 to TRBJ1-3, with D possibly being TRBD1 (5 bases). Germline assignment: CDR1 ENHRY and CDR2 SYGVKD. V lost 7 bases to trimming and J lost 4 bases, with 14 bases between them. The CDR3 runs 14 residues. In nucleotides, the CDR3 is TGTGCCATCACCGGTTCAGGGCTAGGAAACACCATATATTTT. Its translation: CAITGSGLGNTIYF.

The V call is TRBV5-1, the J call TRBJ2-5; possibly TRBD1 for D (5 bases). V gave up 3 bases and J gave up 4 bases, with 13 bases separating them. Per germline, CDR1 SGHRS and CDR2 YFSETQ. The CDR3 loop spans 14 amino acids. CDR3 DNA sequence: TGCGCCAGCAGCTCCCGTGACAGTGGAGAGACCCAGTACTTC. Protein sequence: CASSSRDSGETQYF.

The chain joins TRBV7-2 to TRBJ1-1, with TRBD1 as a possible D gene (5 bases). The germline V gene encodes CDR1 SGHTA and CDR2 FQGNSA. With 3 bases removed from V and 6 bases from J, the gap between germline ends came to 8 bases. The CDR3 sequence is 12 residues long. The chain's CDR3 is CASSFYRPEAFF. DNA for the CDR3: TGTGCCAGCAGCTTTTACAGGCCTGAAGCTTTCTTT. Together with reference TRBV7-2 and TRBJ1-1, the CDR3 gives the full variable domain: GAGVSQSPSNKVTEKGKDVELRCDPISGHTALYWYRQSLGQGLEFLIYFQGNSAPDKSGLPSDRFSAERTGGSVSTLTIQRTQQEDSAVYLCASSFYRPEAFFGQGTRLTVV.

This clone was recorded a few times. The J gene is TRBJ2-1, the V gene TRBV5-1, with D maybe TRBD2 (6 bases). The CDR3 sequence is 15 residues long. From germline, CDR1 is SGHRS and CDR2 YFSETQ. The germline V and J ends were trimmed by 0 bases and 6 bases, with 13 bases remaining between them. The CDR3 DNA reads TGCGCCAGCAGCTTGGTGACTAGGGAGGTCAATGAGCAGTTCTTC. It yields the protein CASSLVTREVNEQFF.

V and J are TRBV6-5 and TRBJ2-7; D may be TRBD2 (5 bases). V lost 5 bases and J lost 0, with 11 bases in between. This CDR3 has 14 residues. The germline gives CDR1 MNHEY, CDR2 SVGAGI. CDR3 nucleotides: TGTGCCAGCAGTCTCCGGGATCACTCCTACGAGCAGTACTTC. Its translation: CASSLRDHSYEQYF.

The V and J genes are TRBV6-1 and TRBJ2-7; 11 positions agree with TRBD1. Losses at the gene ends were 2 bases for V and 4 bases for J; bases not matched to a gene: 7. Germline V gene lookup returns CDR1 MNHNS and CDR2 SASEGT. The CDR3 spans 16 residues. CDR3 amino acids: CASSETRTGGAYEQYF. CDR3 sequence (DNA): TGTGCCAGCAGTGAAACACGGACAGGGGGCGCTTACGAGCAGTACTTC.

This clone was seen more than once but under ten times. The V gene is TRBV30, the J gene TRBJ1-4; D ambiguous. The CDR3 extends over 13 amino acids. Germline CDR1 is GTSNPN and CDR2 is SVGIG (reference sequence). V shed 2 bases and J shed 5 bases, with 9 bases lying between them. CDR3 DNA sequence: TGTGCCTGGAGTAAACAGTGGAATGAAAAACTGTTTTTT. This translates into CAWSKQWNEKLFF.

This chain connects TRBV28 to TRBJ1-5; D possibly corresponds to TRBD1 (5 bases). CDR3 length: 14 residues. CDR1 and CDR2 from the germline V gene are MDHEN and SYDVKM. V was clipped by 3 bases and J by 3 bases, with 9 bases between them. CDR3 nucleotides: TGTGCCAGCAGTTTGGTCAGGGTCAATCAGCCCCAGCATTTT. This translates into CASSLVRVNQPQHF.

The chain couples TRBV7-2 to TRBJ2-1; TRBD2 aligns across 10 bases. Germline V gives CDR1 SGHTA, CDR2 FQGNSA. Germline trimming cut 5 bases from V and 6 bases from J; bases unmatched to any gene: 10. The CDR3 contains 16 residues. CDR3: CASSLPPSGGSNEQFF. As DNA, the CDR3 is TGTGCCAGCAGCCTCCCCCCTAGCGGGGGAAGCAATGAGCAGTTCTTC.

This sequence joins TRBV25-1 and TRBJ1-4; D gene ambiguous. V gave up 3 bases and J gave up 1 base, with 6 bases separating them. This CDR3 has 14 residues. Looked up from germline, CDR1 is MGHDK and CDR2 is SYGVNS. CDR3 sequence (DNA): TGTGCCAGCAGTGAGCGGTTAACTAATGAAAAACTGTTTTTT. Its protein is CASSERLTNEKLFF.

V and J are TRBV5-1 and TRBJ2-3; 12 bases map to TRBD2. V was pared by 0 bases and J by 5 bases, with 7 bases of the junction left unmatched. This CDR3 region has 17 residues. CDR1 and CDR2 (germline): SGHRS, YFSETQ. The CDR3 region has the DNA TGCGCCAGCAGCTTGGTGGCTAGCGGGGGGGCCCAAGATACGCAGTATTTT. It encodes CASSLVASGGAQDTQYF.

The chain recombines TRBV5-1 with TRBJ2-5, with a weak D call TRBD2 (7 bases). Trimming cost V 4 bases and J 5 bases, with 18 bases left between them. The CDR3 covers 15 residues. Germline CDR1 and CDR2: SGHRS and YFSETQ. The CDR3 coding sequence is TGCGCCAGCAGCGGAGGTGCGGGGGCGTGGGAGACCCAGTACTTC. Translated, it gives CASSGGAGAWETQYF. Filled out from reference TRBV5-1 and TRBJ2-5, the complete variable domain reads KAGVTQTPRYLIKTRGQQVTLSCSPISGHRSVSWYQQTPGQGLQFLFEYFSETQRNKGNFPGRFSGRQFSNSRSEMNVSTLELGDSALYLCASSGGAGAWETQYFGPGTRLLVL.

The rearrangement joins TRBV18 to TRBJ1-6, with a possible D match to TRBD1 (5 bases). Trimming shortened V by 4 bases and J by 5 bases, and 9 bases separated the two germline ends. The germline gives CDR1 KGHSH, CDR2 LQKENI. This CDR3 region has 14 residues. CDR3 in amino acids: CASSLRTNNSPLHF. For the CDR3, the DNA is TGTGCCAGCTCACTCCGGACAAATAATTCACCCCTCCACTTT.

This rearrangement joins TRBV19 to TRBJ1-4; D gene ambiguous. CDR1 is LNHDA and CDR2 is SQIVND in the germline V gene (reference sequence). V lost 6 bases to trimming and J lost 7 bases, with 12 bases between them. The CDR3 runs 13 residues. Here the CDR3 DNA reads TGTGCCAGTAGCCCCCGGGAGGGTGAAAAACTGTTTTTT. Translation gives CASSPREGEKLFF.

This sequence joins TRBV7-9 and TRBJ1-1, with a tentative D call TRBD1 (5 bases). Trimming took 4 bases from V and 6 from J, leaving 18 bases between them. The CDR3 totals 15 residues. Germline V gene data show CDR1 as SEHNR and CDR2 as FQNEAQ (reference sequence). The CDR3 nucleotides are TGTGCCAGCAGCTCATCGGGACCAGCACCCCCTGAAGCTTTCTTT. It specifies CASSSSGPAPPEAFF.

This clone has only one observation. CDR3 in DNA: TGTGCCAGCAGTGCACTGGGGGGACAGAATTTTTTCTACGAGCAGTACTTC. It is translated as CASSALGGQNFFYEQYF. J is TRBJ2-7 and V is TRBV25-1, with D tentatively TRBD1 (7 bases). Germline CDR1 is MGHDK and CDR2 is SYGVNS. The ends were cut back, 4 bases at V and 3 bases at J, with 22 bases in the middle. The CDR3 extends over 17 amino acids.

The V gene is TRBV5-4, the J gene TRBJ1-3; 7 bases align to TRBD1. This CDR3 spans 15 amino acids. With 4 bases clipped from V and 0 bases from J, the junction kept 4 bases outside the gene matches. From germline, CDR1 is SGHNT and CDR2 YYREEE (reference sequence). The CDR3 reads CASSEDRASGNTIYF. The CDR3 DNA follows: TGTGCCAGCAGCGAAGACAGGGCCTCTGGAAACACCATATATTTT. Together with reference TRBV5-4 and TRBJ1-3, the CDR3 gives the full variable domain: ETGVTQSPTHLIKTRGQQVTLRCSSQSGHNTVSWYQQALGQGPQFIFQYYREEENGRGNFPPRFSGLQFPNYSSELNVNALELDDSALYLCASSEDRASGNTIYFGEGSWLTVV.